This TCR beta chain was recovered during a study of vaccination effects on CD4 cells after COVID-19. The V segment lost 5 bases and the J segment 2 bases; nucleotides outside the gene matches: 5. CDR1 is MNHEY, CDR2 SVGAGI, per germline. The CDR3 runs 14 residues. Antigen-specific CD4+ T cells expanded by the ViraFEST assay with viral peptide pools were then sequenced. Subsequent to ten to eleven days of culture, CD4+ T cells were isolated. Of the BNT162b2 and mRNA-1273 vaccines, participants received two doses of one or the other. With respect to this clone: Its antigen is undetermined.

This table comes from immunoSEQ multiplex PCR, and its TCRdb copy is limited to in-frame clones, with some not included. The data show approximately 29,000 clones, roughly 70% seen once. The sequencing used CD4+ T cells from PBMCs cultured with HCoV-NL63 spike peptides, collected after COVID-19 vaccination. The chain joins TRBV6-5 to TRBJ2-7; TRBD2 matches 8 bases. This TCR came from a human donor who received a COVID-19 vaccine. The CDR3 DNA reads TGTGCCAGCAGTACTAGCGGTGGAACCTACGAGCAGTACTTC. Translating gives CASSTSGGTYEQYF.